The T cell receptor beta chain under discussion was sequenced for a study of radiotherapy plus CTLA-4 blockade in lung cancer. Points from the study as a whole: Tumor-derived TCR clones expanded in blood after radiotherapy plus ipilimumab.

V lost 0 bases, J lost 3 bases, and 10 bases stayed unmatched. The germline gives CDR1 MNHNS, CDR2 SASEGT. The CDR3 has 18 residues. Remarks on this clone: Its specificity is unknown.

TCRdb keeps only in-frame clones here, not all; method: immunoSEQ multiplex PCR. The sample includes under 110,000 clones, more than 75% of them seen just once. This sequence originates from a human donor with non-small cell lung cancer that progressed on radiotherapy plus ipilimumab. Some clones in this sample may be carry-over from other donors' samples. The V gene is TRBV6-1, the J gene TRBJ1-3; 8 nucleotides align to TRBD1. The input for sequencing was peripheral blood, taken from a patient treated with radiotherapy plus ipilimumab. The CDR3 protein is CASSEAGQGSGNGNTIYF. CDR3 coding DNA: TGTGCCAGCAGTGAAGCTGGACAGGGCTCGGGGAATGGAAACACCATATATTTT.